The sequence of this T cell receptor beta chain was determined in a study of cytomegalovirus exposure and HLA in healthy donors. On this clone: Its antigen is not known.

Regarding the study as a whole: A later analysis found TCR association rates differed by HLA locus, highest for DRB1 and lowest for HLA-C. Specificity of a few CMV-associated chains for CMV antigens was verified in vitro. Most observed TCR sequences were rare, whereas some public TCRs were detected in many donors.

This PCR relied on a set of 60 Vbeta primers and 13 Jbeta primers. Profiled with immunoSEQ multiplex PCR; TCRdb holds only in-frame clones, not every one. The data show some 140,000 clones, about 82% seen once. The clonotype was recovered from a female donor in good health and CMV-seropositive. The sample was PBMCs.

CDR3 sequence (DNA): TGTGCCAGTAGAAGCCCCAGGGCGATTGAGCAGTTCTTC. Translated, it gives CASRSPRAIEQFF. The V and J genes are TRBV19 and TRBJ2-1, with D tentatively TRBD1 (5 bases). V dropped 6 bases and J dropped 9 bases, with 15 bases sitting between them. This CDR3 has 13 amino acids. CDR1 and CDR2 (germline): LNHDA, SQIVND (reference sequence).